This paragraph reports one T cell receptor (beta chain). Authors' analysis steps: Reference gene primer amplification yielded estimated nucleated cell counts. Sequencing used immunoSEQ multiplex PCR; TCRdb keeps in-frame clones, though not all of them. V and J calls and clone size are given by that table; D and trimming were obtained from the DNA. Here the sample spans around 170,000 clones, more than 70% being singletons. This sample was included in a study of blood T cell repertoires in COVID-19. Trimming removed 4 bases at V and 7 bases at J, with 15 bases between. The CDR3 extends over 14 amino acids. Germline CDR1 and CDR2: SGHRS and YFSETQ. Recovered participants had two consecutive negative NP/OP PCR tests, healthcare professional clearance, or symptom resolution.

This receptor was taken from a woman in her 30s who had recovered from COVID-19. Specimen: PBMCs or T cells enriched from blood (not recorded which). V and J are TRBV5-1 and TRBJ1-5; D perhaps matches TRBD1 (5 bases). The CDR3 is CASSPGQEGQPQHF. The CDR3 region has the DNA TGCGCCAGCAGCCCGGGGCAGGAGGGCCAGCCCCAGCATTTT.